These 16 T cell receptor beta chains share one sample of origin, sequenced in a study of T cell responses to AZD1222 COVID-19 vaccine. Assay used: immunoSEQ multiplex PCR; TCRdb lists only in-frame clones, some missing. Here the sample spans about 120,000 clones, over 75% being singletons. The material sequenced was peripheral blood, taken on day 0 of AZD1222 vaccination. These receptors came from an adult in good health.

The chain couples TRBV11-3 to TRBJ1-1; a weak D match, TRBD1 (6 bases). Trimming left V 6 bases short and J 6 bases short, with 23 bases between. The CDR3 has 16 amino acids. The V gene's germline CDR1 is SGHNT and CDR2 YENEEA. The CDR3 loop is CASSFSLGRSGAEAFF. CDR3 nucleotide sequence: TGTGCCAGCAGTTTTTCTTTGGGCAGGTCAGGGGCTGAAGCTTTCTTT.

The rearrangement links TRBV24-1 to TRBJ1-2; D gene ambiguous. Germline CDR1 is KGHDR and CDR2 is SFDVKD. The CDR3 extends over 13 amino acids. Between the trimmed V and J ends, which lost 3 bases and 4 bases, there was a span of 8 bases. CDR3 in DNA: TGTGCCACCAGTGATGGAGGGTTCTATGGCTACACCTTC. Its protein product is CATSDGGFYGYTF.

This clone was detected only once. This chain links TRBV6-4 with TRBJ1-5; D uncertain. The CDR3 is 15 residues long. Per the germline V gene, CDR1 is MRHNA and CDR2 is SNTAGT. Trimming removed 7 bases at V and 5 bases at J, with 18 bases between. The CDR3 bases are TGTGCCAGCACCCCCGGAAGAAGGGCTCATCAGCCCCAGCATTTT. Its translation is CASTPGRRAHQPQHF.

This rearrangement joins TRBV29-1 to TRBJ1-5, with D perhaps TRBD1 (5 bases). The V end was cut by 7 bases, the J end by 1 base, with 11 bases between. Germline V lookup: CDR1 SQVTM, CDR2 ANQGSEA. There are 13 residues in the CDR3. DNA for the CDR3: TGCAGCGCGTCCTGGGGGAGCAATCAGCCCCAGCATTTT. Protein product: CSASWGSNQPQHF. The full variable domain, rest sourced from reference TRBV29-1 and TRBJ1-5, is SAVISQKPSRDICQRGTSLTIQCQVDSQVTMMFWYRQQPGQSLTLIATANQGSEATYESGFVIDKFPISRPNLTFSTLTVSNMSPEDSSIYLCSASWGSNQPQHFGDGTRLSIL.

The genes are TRBV3-1 (or the pseudogene TRBV3-2) and TRBJ1-1, with D unresolved. CDR3 length: 13 amino acids. The germline V gene has CDR1 LGHDT and CDR2 YNNKEL (reference sequence). Trimming took 4 bases from V and 3 from J, leaving 9 bases between them. The CDR3 loop is CASSLQADTEAFF. The CDR3 bases are TGTGCCAGCAGCCTGCAGGCGGACACTGAAGCTTTCTTT.

The V and J genes are TRBV18 and TRBJ2-7, with D possibly being TRBD1 (6 bases). Germline V CDR1 and CDR2: KGHSH, LQKENI. This CDR3 has 14 amino acids. V was clipped by 4 bases and J by 5 bases, with 15 bases between them. CDR3 protein: CASSLTGKLDEQYF. In DNA form, the CDR3 reads TGTGCCAGCTCACTAACAGGGAAATTGGACGAGCAGTACTTC. Looking up the rest from reference TRBV18 and TRBJ2-7 gives the full variable domain: NAGVMQNPRHLVRRRGQEARLRCSPMKGHSHVYWYRQLPEEGLKFMVYLQKENIIDESGMPKERFSAEFPKEGPSILRIQQVVRGDSAAYFCASSLTGKLDEQYFGPGTRLTVT.

V usage is TRBV2 and J usage is TRBJ2-1, with D unclear. There are 15 residues in the CDR3. V lost 4 bases, J lost 0 bases, and 10 bases lay in between. Germline CDR1 is SNHLY and CDR2 is FYNNEI. The CDR3 loop is CASSGGFRSYNEQFF. Here the CDR3 DNA reads TGTGCCAGCAGTGGTGGTTTCCGCTCCTACAATGAGCAGTTCTTC.

The chain couples TRBV27 to TRBJ2-2; D gene unclear. The germline CDR1 and CDR2 sequences are MNHEY and SMNVEV (reference sequence). V was cut by 6 bases and J by 7 bases, with 9 bases left in between. The CDR3 has 12 amino acids. This chain's CDR3 is CASRTGGGELFF. CDR3 nucleotide sequence: TGTGCCAGCAGAACGGGTGGCGGGGAGCTGTTTTTT.

The chain combines TRBV28 with TRBJ1-5, with 9 bases fitting TRBD1. V trimming: 4 bases; J trimming: 0 bases; junction bases outside the gene matches: 7. The CDR3 runs to 17 residues. Germline V gene lookup returns CDR1 MDHEN and CDR2 SYDVKM. This CDR3 is CASSSPDRGFSNQPQHF. CDR3 DNA: TGTGCCAGCAGTTCACCGGACAGGGGATTTAGCAATCAGCCCCAGCATTTT.

J is TRBJ1-1 and V is TRBV7-2; no definite D call. CDR3 length: 15 residues. Deletions cut 5 bases from V and 1 base from J, with 14 bases between. Germline V gene data show CDR1 as SGHTA and CDR2 as FQGNSA. The CDR3 protein is CASSPSWQPNTEAFF. CDR3 nucleotide sequence: TGTGCCAGCAGCCCGAGCTGGCAGCCGAACACTGAAGCTTTCTTT.

The V call is TRBV5-1, the J call TRBJ2-6, with D uncertain. Germline V gives CDR1 SGHRS, CDR2 YFSETQ. V was clipped by 3 bases and J by 0 bases, with 13 bases between them. There are 17 residues in the CDR3. The DNA of the CDR3 is TGCGCCAGCAGCTCACTACAGTGGAGCTCTGGGGCCAACGTCCTGACTTTC. Translation: CASSSLQWSSGANVLTF.

The sample holds a few counts of this clone. CDR3 residues: CASSYTPTTGELFF. CDR3 nucleotides: TGTGCCAGCAGTTATACACCAACCACCGGGGAGCTGTTTTTT. The V gene is TRBV6-5, the J gene TRBJ2-2; D not certain. Germline assignment: CDR1 MNHEY and CDR2 SVGAGI. Trimming stripped 3 bases from V and 4 bases from J, with 9 bases between. This CDR3 is built from 14 residues.

This clone was seen a few times. The CDR3 sequence: CATIGQGGEKLFF. The CDR3 nucleotides read TGTGCCACAATCGGCCAGGGGGGTGAAAAACTGTTTTTT. The V gene is TRBV6-5, the J gene TRBJ1-4; 7 nucleotides align to TRBD1. Germline CDR1 and CDR2: MNHEY and SVGAGI. This CDR3 has 13 residues. Trimming took 10 bases from V and 7 from J; bases not matched to a gene: 9.

This clone was found a few times. This chain joins TRBV27 and TRBJ1-5; 7 bases agree with TRBD1. The J segment lost 2 bases and the V segment lost 6 bases, leaving 4 bases of the junction unmatched. Germline V CDR1 and CDR2: MNHEY, SMNVEV (reference sequence). The CDR3 extends over 14 amino acids. In DNA form, the CDR3 reads TGTGCCAGCAGGTACACAGGGGGCAATCAGCCCCAGCATTTT. Protein: CASRYTGGNQPQHF.

The CDR3 DNA is TGTGCCATCAGCCCCGGGACAGGGGGCGGAAATGAGCAGTTCTTC. Its protein product is CAISPGTGGGNEQFF. The chain carries TRBV10-3 and TRBJ2-1; 12 bases map to TRBD1. CDR1 is ENHRY, CDR2 SYGVKD, per germline. The V and J ends lost 6 bases and 7 bases, in that order; junction bases with no gene match: 7. This CDR3 comprises 15 residues.

V gene TRBV7-8 combines with J gene TRBJ2-5; D may be TRBD2 (5 bases). V lost 1 base and J lost 7, with 10 bases in between. Germline CDR1 reads SGHVS; CDR2 reads FQNEAQ. This CDR3 is 13 amino acids long. Written as DNA, the CDR3 is TGTGCCAGCAGCTTAGTGGTGGGGAGGACCCAGTACTTC. Translation: CASSLVVGRTQYF.